A single sample is the source of the 26 T cell receptor beta chains below, sequenced in a study of CD8 T cells in Susac syndrome. An amount of RNA that ranged from roughly 0.45 to 1 ug was reverse transcribed with random hexamers. TCRdb called the immunoSEQ multiplex PCR reads again in MiXCR, with one record for every CDR3 protein. The data contain 100,000 to 150,000 distinct CDR3 sequences, approximately 79% of them singletons. The specimen was CD8+ T cells from PBMCs. All receptors derive from a human donor with multiple sclerosis.

This clonotype showed up just a few times. The chain recombines TRBV3-1 with TRBJ2-2, with D perhaps matching TRBD1 (6 bases). Germline V gene data show CDR1 as LGHDT and CDR2 as YNNKEL (reference sequence). The CDR3 is made up of 12 amino acids. Between the trimmed V and J ends, which lost 7 bases and 6 bases, there was a span of 9 bases. CDR3 amino acids: CASKDSAGELFF. As DNA, the CDR3 is TGTGCCAGCAAGGACAGCGCCGGGGAGCTGTTTTTT.

This clonotype turned up a few times. V usage is TRBV27 and J usage is TRBJ1-5, with unresolved D. The CDR3 is 15 amino acids. The germline V and J ends were trimmed by 8 bases and 0 bases, with 14 bases remaining between them. The germline gives CDR1 MNHEY, CDR2 SMNVEV (reference sequence). The CDR3 nucleotides are TGTGCCAGCTCCCTGGGAGGAGGTAGCAATCAGCCCCAGCATTTT. Residues: CASSLGGGSNQPQHF.

The chain links TRBV19 to TRBJ2-1; D gene uncertain. The germline CDR1 and CDR2 sequences are LNHDA and SQIVND (reference sequence). CDR3 length equals 14 residues. Trimming took off 4 bases at V and 5 bases at J, with 12 bases between the two ends. CDR3 loop: CASSKVGVNNEQFF. The CDR3 coding sequence is TGTGCCAGTAGTAAAGTTGGCGTAAACAATGAGCAGTTCTTC.

The chain is built from TRBV6-5 and TRBJ2-7, with 7 bases identical to TRBD1. Per the germline V gene, CDR1 is MNHEY and CDR2 is SVGAGI. With V trimmed by 0 bases and J by 5 bases, 7 bases remained unmatched. CDR3 length: 15 residues. This CDR3 is CASSYSGTVVDEQYF. CDR3 nucleotide sequence: TGTGCCAGCAGTTACTCTGGGACAGTGGTCGACGAGCAGTACTTC.

This clonotype appeared a few times. The chain has TRBV7-8 and TRBJ2-3; TRBD1 matches at 9 bases. The V gene's germline CDR1 is SGHVS and CDR2 FQNEAQ. The ends lost 5 bases at V and 2 bases at J; junction bases unmatched: 5. There are 15 residues in the CDR3. CDR3: CASSPGTGYTDTQYF. The CDR3 nucleotides are TGTGCCAGCAGCCCCGGGACAGGGTACACAGATACGCAGTATTTT.

The chain has TRBV2 and TRBJ2-5; tentatively, D is TRBD2 (6 bases). The V and J ends lost 0 bases and 0 bases respectively, with 8 bases between them. This CDR3 region has 15 residues. Germline V gives CDR1 SNHLY, CDR2 FYNNEI. CDR3 DNA: TGTGCCAGCAGTGAAGCCCGGGGGTACCAAGAGACCCAGTACTTC. This translates into CASSEARGYQETQYF. The entire variable domain, with the rest obtained from reference TRBV2 and TRBJ2-5, is as follows: EPEVTQTPSHQVTQMGQEVILRCVPISNHLYFYWYRQILGQKVEFLVSFYNNEISEKSEIFDDQFSVERPDGSNFTLKIRSTKLEDSAMYFCASSEARGYQETQYFGPGTRLLVL.

This sequence joins TRBV27 and TRBJ2-7; D is possibly TRBD1 or TRBD2 (5 bases each). Trimming took off 2 bases at V and 0 bases at J, with 11 bases between the two ends. The CDR3 has 15 amino acids. Germline CDR1 MNHEY, CDR2 SMNVEV (reference sequence). CDR3 protein: CASSLVGTGSYEQYF. DNA for the CDR3: TGTGCCAGCAGTTTAGTGGGGACGGGCTCCTACGAGCAGTACTTC.

The V and J genes are TRBV29-1 and TRBJ1-2; 7 nucleotides align to TRBD1. Germline V gene data show CDR1 as SQVTM and CDR2 as ANQGSEA. Trimming cost V 6 bases and J 11 bases; bases outside gene matches: 12. The CDR3 runs to 12 residues. This CDR3 is CSVPGTAGGYTF. CDR3 bases: TGCAGCGTCCCTGGGACAGCTGGAGGTTACACCTTC.

A note on this clonotype: The germline gene is not matched at one end of the junction; a read error may be the cause. The chain couples TRBV11-2 to TRBJ2-2; TRBD2 aligns across 8 bases. Germline CDR1 and CDR2: SGHAT and FQNNGV. The CDR3 spans 15 residues. This chain's CDR3 is CASSFIAGNTGELLF. The CDR3 DNA reads TGTGCCAGCAGCTTTATAGCGGGGAACACCGGGGAGCTGCTTTTT.

The rearrangement uses TRBV3-1 and TRBJ1-1, with D maybe TRBD1 (5 bases). The CDR3 spans 14 residues. The germline V and J ends were trimmed by 1 base and 7 bases, with 13 bases remaining between them. Germline V gene lookup returns CDR1 LGHDT and CDR2 YNNKEL (reference sequence). The DNA for the CDR3 is TGTGCCAGCAGCCAAGTACCCCGACAGTTTGAAGCTTTCTTT. Its protein is CASSQVPRQFEAFF. Based on the CDR3 plus reference TRBV3-1 and TRBJ1-1, the full variable domain is DTAVSQTPKYLVTQMGNDKSIKCEQNLGHDTMYWYKQDSKKFLKIMFSYNNKELIINETVPNRFSPKSPDKAHLNLHINSLELGDSAVYFCASSQVPRQFEAFFGQGTRLTVV.

This clonotype occurred once. The chain links TRBV19 to TRBJ1-1; D ambiguous. The germline gives CDR1 LNHDA, CDR2 SQIVND (reference sequence). There are 14 residues in the CDR3. V was cut by 6 bases and J by 1 base, with 12 bases left in between. This CDR3 is CASSPPGWNTEAFF. Written as DNA, the CDR3 is TGTGCCAGTAGCCCTCCCGGGTGGAACACTGAAGCTTTCTTT.

J is TRBJ1-2 and V is TRBV12-3 or TRBV12-4; TRBD1 matches 7 bases. This CDR3 spans 15 amino acids. The V gene end was trimmed by 3 bases and the J gene end by 7 bases; junction bases not matched to a gene: 11. This CDR3 is CASSLAAGRGLGYTF. The CDR3 DNA follows: TGTGCCAGCAGTTTGGCTGCGGGGAGGGGGCTTGGCTACACCTTC.

The gene calls are TRBV4-1 and TRBJ2-1; no clear D gene. The CDR3 is 12 residues long. Trimming pared 1 base from V and 6 bases from J, leaving 4 bases between. Germline V gives CDR1 MGHRA, CDR2 YSYEKL. CDR3 residues: CASSQAPNEQFF. CDR3 bases: TGCGCCAGCAGCCAAGCGCCCAATGAGCAGTTCTTC.

V is TRBV7-9 and J is TRBJ1-2; the D is unclear. Germline CDR1 is SEHNR and CDR2 is FQNEAQ (reference sequence). The CDR3 extends over 15 amino acids. Deletions cut 5 bases from V and 0 bases from J, with 13 bases between. The CDR3 DNA is TGTGCCAGCAGCCTTCATATAGAGGCTAACTATGGCTACACCTTC. Protein product: CASSLHIEANYGYTF.

The chain is built from TRBV27 and TRBJ2-7; perhaps TRBD2 as D (5 bases). The V gene's germline CDR1 is MNHEY and CDR2 SMNVEV (reference sequence). The CDR3 extends over 13 amino acids. Between the trimmed V and J ends, which lost 6 bases and 5 bases, there was a span of 14 bases. For the CDR3, the DNA is TGTGCCAGCAGCCCCCTAGGAGGCCACGAGCAGTACGTC. Protein: CASSPLGGHEQYV.

V is TRBV7-9 and J is TRBJ2-3; the D gene could be TRBD1 or TRBD2 (5 bases each). Germline V lookup: CDR1 SEHNR, CDR2 FQNEAQ (reference sequence). This CDR3 has 13 amino acids. Trimming left V 10 bases short and J 2 bases short, with 13 bases between. CDR3 amino acids: CATLDGATDTQYF. DNA of the CDR3: TGTGCCACCTTAGACGGGGCCACAGATACGCAGTATTTT.

The rearrangement joins TRBV5-4 to TRBJ2-7; 9 bases match TRBD1. The CDR3 covers 14 residues. CDR1 and CDR2 from the germline V gene are SGHNT and YYREEE (reference sequence). V lost 4 bases to trimming and J lost 6 bases; unmatched junction nucleotides: 8. Here the CDR3 DNA reads TGTGCCAGCAGCCCCTGGACAGGGGAAGGCGAGCAGTACTTC. Amino acids: CASSPWTGEGEQYF.

The chain is built from TRBV27 and TRBJ1-5, with a weak D call TRBD1 (5 bases). CDR1 is MNHEY, CDR2 SMNVEV, per germline (reference sequence). Trimming cost V 0 bases and J 4 bases, with 13 bases left between them. CDR3 length: 16 amino acids. CDR3 region: CASSLSPASGNQPQHF. In DNA form, the CDR3 reads TGTGCCAGCAGTTTATCCCCGGCGTCAGGGAATCAGCCCCAGCATTTT.

This chain joins TRBV7-9 and TRBJ2-2, with a possible D match to TRBD2 (5 bases). Deletions cut 4 bases from V and 2 bases from J, with 11 bases between. This CDR3 is 15 amino acids long. The germline CDR1 and CDR2 sequences are SEHNR and FQNEAQ (reference sequence). The CDR3 bases are TGTGCCAGCAGCTCCCGACGGGGTAACACCGGGGAGCTGTTTTTT. It codes for CASSSRRGNTGELFF.

This rearrangement joins TRBV12-3 or TRBV12-4 to TRBJ2-6; perhaps TRBD2 as D (6 bases). This CDR3 has 20 residues. Trimming shortened V by 4 bases and J by 1 base, and 23 bases separated the two germline ends. Here the CDR3 DNA reads TGTGCCAGCAGTTCCAGCACCGGGGCCGCGGGGCGTTCTGGGGCCAACGTCCTGACTTTC. It yields the protein CASSSSTGAAGRSGANVLTF.

This chain links TRBV2 with TRBJ2-1; 12 positions agree with TRBD2. CDR1 SNHLY and CDR2 FYNNEI come from the germline V gene. This CDR3 region has 15 residues. V gave up 7 bases and J gave up 4 bases; unmatched junction bases: 5. CDR3 sequence: CASTLAGGRYNEQFF. CDR3 bases: TGTGCCAGCACCCTAGCGGGGGGGAGATACAATGAGCAGTTCTTC. The variable domain in full, with the rest retrieved from reference TRBV2 and TRBJ2-1, is EPEVTQTPSHQVTQMGQEVILRCVPISNHLYFYWYRQILGQKVEFLVSFYNNEISEKSEIFDDQFSVERPDGSNFTLKIRSTKLEDSAMYFCASTLAGGRYNEQFFGPGTRLTVL.

The rearrangement joins TRBV20-1 to TRBJ2-2; D is perhaps TRBD1 or TRBD2 (5 bases each). Trimming cost V 5 bases and J 7 bases, with 20 bases left between them. The CDR3 sequence is 15 residues long. Germline V gene sequence: CDR1 DFQATT, CDR2 SNEGSKA (reference sequence). In DNA, the CDR3 is TGCAGTGCTCGTAGCGTAGGGGACCCGGGCGGGGAGCTGTTTTTT. This translates into CSARSVGDPGGELFF.

V and J are TRBV6-4 and TRBJ2-1; the D gene is possibly TRBD2 (6 bases). CDR1 is MRHNA and CDR2 is SNTAGT in the germline V gene. Trimming cost V 6 bases and J 6 bases, with 15 bases left between them. The CDR3 is made up of 14 amino acids. CDR3 DNA: TGTGCCAGCAGCGATACCTATAGCGGCAATGAGCAGTTCTTC. This sequence encodes CASSDTYSGNEQFF.

This clonotype was seen more than once but under ten times. This sequence joins TRBV2 and TRBJ2-7; D is unclear. The V end lost 4 bases, the J end lost 2 bases, and 6 bases lay between the germline ends. The CDR3 consists of 12 residues. Germline V CDR1 and CDR2: SNHLY, FYNNEI. The CDR3: CASSGTAYEQYF. The CDR3, as DNA: TGTGCCAGCAGTGGAACGGCCTACGAGCAGTACTTC.

The chain recombines TRBV20-1 with TRBJ2-4; D gene uncertain. Germline CDR1 is DFQATT and CDR2 is SNEGSKA (reference sequence). This CDR3 comprises 11 residues. V lost 1 base to trimming and J lost 5 bases, with 3 bases between them. The CDR3 spells CSARGENIQYF. CDR3 DNA sequence: TGCAGTGCTAGAGGGGAAAACATTCAGTACTTC.

The chain uses TRBV19 and TRBJ1-1; no clear D gene. This CDR3 is 13 amino acids long. Trimming stripped 5 bases from V and 1 base from J, with 8 bases between. Germline lookup yields CDR1 LNHDA and CDR2 SQIVND (reference sequence). In DNA, the CDR3 is TGTGCCAGTAGTTATAAAGGGAACACTGAAGCTTTCTTT. This gives the protein CASSYKGNTEAFF. The variable domain in full, with the rest retrieved from reference TRBV19 and TRBJ1-1, is DGGITQSPKYLFRKEGQNVTLSCEQNLNHDAMYWYRQDPGQGLRLIYYSQIVNDFQKGDIAEGYSVSREKKESFPLTVTSAQKNPTAFYLCASSYKGNTEAFFGQGTRLTVV.